This entry is about one TCR beta chain. This record belongs to a study of shared clonotypes between healthy human individuals. At the level of the study: The donor pool was made up of a couple of women and a few men aged 18 to 49.

Produced via immunoSEQ multiplex PCR; TCRdb's table is partial and in-frame only. The sample shows 450,000 to 500,000 clones, less than 80% of them seen only once. The V end lost 3 bases, the J end lost 4 bases, and 11 bases lay between the germline ends. This CDR3 has 14 residues. Per germline, CDR1 KGHSH and CDR2 LQKENI. This chain connects TRBV18 to TRBJ2-3; D unresolved. The receptor was isolated from a woman in her 40s in good health. Some clones in this sample may be carry-over from other donors' samples. Sequencing was carried out using PBMCs. Written as DNA, the CDR3 is TGTGCCAGCTCACCCAGGAGAGAGTCAGATACGCAGTATTTT. Translating it yields CASSPRRESDTQYF. The variable domain in full, with the rest retrieved from reference TRBV18 and TRBJ2-3, is NAGVMQNPRHLVRRRGQEARLRCSPMKGHSHVYWYRQLPEEGLKFMVYLQKENIIDESGMPKERFSAEFPKEGPSILRIQQVVRGDSAAYFCASSPRRESDTQYFGPGTRLTVL.